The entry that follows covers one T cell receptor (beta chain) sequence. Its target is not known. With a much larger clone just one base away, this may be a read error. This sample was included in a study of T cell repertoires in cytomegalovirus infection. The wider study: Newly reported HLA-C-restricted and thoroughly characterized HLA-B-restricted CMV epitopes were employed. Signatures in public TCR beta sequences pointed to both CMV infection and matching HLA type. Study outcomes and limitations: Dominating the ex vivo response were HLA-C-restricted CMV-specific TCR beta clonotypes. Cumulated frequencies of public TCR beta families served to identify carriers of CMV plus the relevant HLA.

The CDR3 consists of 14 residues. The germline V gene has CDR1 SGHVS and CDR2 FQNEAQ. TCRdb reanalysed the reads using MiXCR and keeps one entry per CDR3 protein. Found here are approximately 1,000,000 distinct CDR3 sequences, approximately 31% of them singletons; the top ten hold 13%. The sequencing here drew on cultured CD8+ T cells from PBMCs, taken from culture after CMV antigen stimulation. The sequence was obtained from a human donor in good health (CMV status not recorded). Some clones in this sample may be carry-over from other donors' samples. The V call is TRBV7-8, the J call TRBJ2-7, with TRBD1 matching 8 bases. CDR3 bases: TGTGTCAGCACCCCGAAGACAGGGGCCTACGAGCAGTACGTC. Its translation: CVSTPKTGAYEQYV.